Below, 21 T cell receptor beta chains from the same sample are listed, as sequenced in a study of immune cell composition in non-small cell lung cancer. Normal lung sampling was at least 3 cm from the tumour, as distant as possible. Measured with immunoSEQ multiplex PCR; TCRdb has only the in-frame clones, and not every one. The table has around 5,600 clones, nearly 90% seen once. Sequencing was done on a sample of non-adjacent lung tissue. Receptors were obtained from a human donor with non-small cell lung cancer.

This clone was seen more than once but under ten times. V gene TRBV30 combines with J gene TRBJ1-2, with 9 nucleotides matching TRBD1. This CDR3 spans 13 amino acids. V shed 8 bases, J shed 4 bases, and the junction held 8 bases outside the gene matches. The germline gives CDR1 GTSNPN, CDR2 SVGIG (reference sequence). This CDR3 is CAGSRTGVYGYTF. DNA of the CDR3: TGTGCCGGCTCGAGGACAGGGGTCTATGGCTACACCTTC.

The chain uses TRBV7-2 and TRBJ1-4; a possible D gene is TRBD1 (5 bases). V was trimmed by 4 bases and J by 8 bases, leaving 11 bases between them. Germline loops: CDR1 SGHTA, CDR2 FQGNSA. This CDR3 region has 13 residues. The CDR3 DNA is TGTGCCAGCAGCTACGGACAAGTAGAAAAACTGTTTTTT. Translation: CASSYGQVEKLFF.

The rearrangement joins TRBV19 to TRBJ2-7; 7 positions match TRBD1. From germline, CDR1 is LNHDA and CDR2 SQIVND (reference sequence). V was clipped by 5 bases and J by 1 base; unmatched bases: 5. This CDR3 comprises 14 residues. The CDR3 sequence: CASSPGQVSYEQYF. CDR3 DNA: TGTGCCAGTAGTCCTGGACAGGTTTCCTACGAGCAGTACTTC.

The rearrangement links TRBV5-4 to TRBJ2-7; D ambiguous. The CDR3 totals 14 residues. Trimming cost V 3 bases and J 3 bases, with 13 bases left between them. Germline V lookup: CDR1 SGHNT, CDR2 YYREEE (reference sequence). The CDR3 DNA reads as TGTGCCAGCAGCTCCCCGGGTAGTAACTACGAGCAGTACTTC. Translated: CASSSPGSNYEQYF.

The chain recombines TRBV11-2 with TRBJ2-3, with 7 nucleotides matching TRBD1. V shed 6 bases, J shed 5 bases, and the junction held 11 bases outside the gene matches. Germline CDR1 and CDR2: SGHAT and FQNNGV. The CDR3 consists of 15 residues. The CDR3 spells CASSSIEGAGDTQYF. The CDR3, as DNA: TGTGCCAGCAGTTCAATCGAGGGGGCGGGAGATACGCAGTATTTT. The whole variable domain, remainder taken from reference TRBV11-2 and TRBJ2-3, is EAGVAQSPRYKIIEKRQSVAFWCNPISGHATLYWYQQILGQGPKLLIQFQNNGVVDDSQLPKDRFSAERLKGVDSTLKIQPAKLEDSAVYLCASSSIEGAGDTQYFGPGTRLTVL.

This clone has a single count. This chain links TRBV12-5 with TRBJ2-3; D not resolved. The germline gives CDR1 LGHNT, CDR2 FRNRAP. The ends were cut back, 1 base at V and 4 bases at J, with 6 bases in the middle. This CDR3 is built from 13 residues. CDR3 DNA sequence: TGTGCTAGTGGTTTGGGAGAGGCAGATACGCAGTATTTT. Amino acid sequence: CASGLGEADTQYF.

V usage is TRBV7-9 and J usage is TRBJ2-2; the D is unclear. The CDR3 loop spans 14 amino acids. V lost 2 bases and J lost 1, with 5 bases in between. Looked up from germline, CDR1 is SEHNR and CDR2 is FQNEAQ (reference sequence). The CDR3 here is CASSLSKNTGELFF. The CDR3 DNA reads TGTGCCAGCAGCTTATCCAAGAACACCGGGGAGCTGTTTTTT.

The chain carries TRBV14 and TRBJ1-2, with D maybe TRBD1 (5 bases). Germline loops: CDR1 SGHDN, CDR2 FVKESK. The CDR3 is made up of 14 amino acids. The ends were cut back, 1 base at V and 4 bases at J, with 10 bases in the middle. The CDR3 is CASSQGGSSYGYTF. The CDR3 DNA reads TGTGCCAGCAGCCAAGGGGGCAGCTCCTATGGCTACACCTTC. Using reference TRBV14 and TRBJ1-2 for the parts outside the CDR3, the full variable domain is EAGVTQFPSHSVIEKGQTVTLRCDPISGHDNLYWYRRVMGKEIKFLLHFVKESKQDESGMPNNRFLAERTGGTYSTLKVQPAELEDSGVYFCASSQGGSSYGYTFGSGTRLTVV.

This clone occurred once. The V gene is TRBV11-2, the J gene TRBJ2-5, with TRBD1 identical over 10 bases. Germline V gene lookup returns CDR1 SGHAT and CDR2 FQNNGV. Trimming removed 5 bases from V and 6 bases from J; junction bases left unmatched: 9. CDR3 length equals 15 residues. In DNA, the CDR3 is TGTGCCAGCAGCCTAGGGGGGACAGGGGAAAAGACCCAGTACTTC. As protein: CASSLGGTGEKTQYF.

The chain combines TRBV19 with TRBJ1-3; tentative D call: TRBD1 (5 bases). The V end lost 9 bases, the J end lost 4 bases, and 19 bases lay between the germline ends. The CDR3 is made up of 15 amino acids. The germline V gene encodes CDR1 LNHDA and CDR2 SQIVND (reference sequence). The DNA of the CDR3 is TGTGCCAGCCGAAACCAGGGAAGGTCCGGAAACACCATATATTTT. Protein sequence: CASRNQGRSGNTIYF.

CDR3 nucleotides: TGCGCCAGCAGCTTAACTGGTGCCACCGGGGAGCTGTTTTTT. Encoded protein: CASSLTGATGELFF. The chain joins TRBV5-1 to TRBJ2-2, with D hard to call. CDR3 length equals 14 residues. V lost 2 bases, J lost 4 bases, and 9 bases lay in between. Germline-derived CDR1 and CDR2 are SGHRS and YFSETQ.

The V gene is TRBV4-1, the J gene TRBJ1-2; possible D gene TRBD1, 5 bases. CDR1 is MGHRA, CDR2 YSYEKL, per germline. The germline V and J ends were trimmed by 1 base and 0 bases, with 12 bases remaining between them. This CDR3 has 16 amino acids. CDR3 in amino acids: CASSQVSGFSNYGYTF. The CDR3 DNA is TGCGCCAGCAGCCAAGTTTCAGGGTTTTCTAACTATGGCTACACCTTC.

The V gene is TRBV7-9, the J gene TRBJ2-5; possible D gene TRBD2, 5 bases. Germline V gene sequence: CDR1 SEHNR, CDR2 FQNEAQ (reference sequence). Between the trimmed V and J ends, which lost 3 bases and 3 bases, there was a span of 11 bases. The CDR3 length is 14 residues. The CDR3, as DNA: TGTGCCAGCAGCTTTGCGAGGGATAAAGAGACCCAGTACTTC. This sequence encodes CASSFARDKETQYF.

V gene TRBV5-4 combines with J gene TRBJ2-7, with D possibly matching TRBD2 (6 bases). V was shortened by 4 bases and J by 6 bases, with 20 bases between the two germline ends. In germline, CDR1 is SGHNT, CDR2 YYREEE (reference sequence). The CDR3 runs 15 residues. CDR3 in amino acids: CASSPETRRVGEQYF. DNA of the CDR3: TGTGCCAGCAGCCCCGAGACTAGGAGAGTGGGCGAGCAGTACTTC.

This clone has just one count. This chain links TRBV13 with TRBJ1-4; 9 bases are shared with TRBD1. CDR1 is PRHDT, CDR2 FYEKMQ, per germline (reference sequence). V lost 5 bases to trimming and J lost 10 bases; unmatched junction nucleotides: 5. CDR3 length: 13 residues. This chain's CDR3 is CASSETGGGKLFF. DNA of the CDR3: TGTGCCAGCAGCGAGACAGGGGGTGGAAAACTGTTTTTT.

The chain uses TRBV5-4 and TRBJ2-5, with D possibly being TRBD2 (6 bases). This CDR3 contains 17 residues. Per the germline V gene, CDR1 is SGHNT and CDR2 is YYREEE (reference sequence). V lost 0 bases to trimming and J lost 4 bases, with 19 bases between them. As DNA, the CDR3 is TGTGCCAGCAGCTTGGCCACGACTAGTTATGTGGGAGAGACCCAGTACTTC. As protein: CASSLATTSYVGETQYF.

The V call is TRBV15, the J call TRBJ2-7; no firm D call. Germline V CDR1 and CDR2: LNHNV, YYDKDF (reference sequence). The germline V and J ends were trimmed by 0 bases and 4 bases, with 7 bases remaining between them. This CDR3 contains 13 residues. CDR3 in amino acids: CATSRDFLYEQYF. CDR3 nucleotide sequence: TGTGCCACCAGCAGAGATTTCCTATACGAGCAGTACTTC. The whole variable domain, filled in from reference TRBV15 and TRBJ2-7, reads DAMVIQNPRYQVTQFGKPVTLSCSQTLNHNVMYWYQQKSSQAPKLLFHYYDKDFNNEADTPDNFQSRRPNTSFCFLDIRSPGLGDTAMYLCATSRDFLYEQYFGPGTRLTVT.

The V call is TRBV5-1, the J call TRBJ2-1, with 12 bases fitting TRBD2. The CDR3 contains 19 residues. In germline, CDR1 is SGHRS, CDR2 YFSETQ. Trimming took 1 base from V and 7 from J; bases not matched to a gene: 15. CDR3 sequence: CASSLRLAGVPLKGNEQFF. For the CDR3, the DNA is TGCGCCAGCAGCTTGCGACTAGCGGGAGTCCCCCTGAAAGGGAATGAGCAGTTCTTC.

The genes are TRBV25-1 and TRBJ2-7; 10 nucleotides match TRBD1. In germline, CDR1 is MGHDK, CDR2 SYGVNS. V lost 7 bases, J lost 6 bases, and 6 bases stayed unmatched. The CDR3 loop spans 13 amino acids. CDR3 loop: CASIRQGASEQYF. DNA for the CDR3: TGTGCCAGCATTAGACAGGGGGCTTCCGAGCAGTACTTC.

The gene calls are TRBV6-1 and TRBJ2-1, with D possibly matching TRBD1 (5 bases). The CDR3 has 12 residues. V was cut by 3 bases and J by 15 bases, with 15 bases left in between. Germline loops: CDR1 MNHNS, CDR2 SASEGT. The CDR3 nucleotides read TGTGCCAGCAGTGATACAGGTTTTGGCCTGTTCTTC. Residues: CASSDTGFGLFF.

This clone was seen once. The chain couples TRBV7-2 to TRBJ2-7, with 8 bases matching TRBD1. This CDR3 is built from 15 residues. With V trimmed by 1 base and J by 1 base, 3 bases remained unmatched. Germline assignment: CDR1 SGHTA and CDR2 FQGNSA. The CDR3 reads CASSLEYRGSYEQYF. CDR3 sequence (DNA): TGTGCCAGCAGCTTAGAGTACAGGGGGTCCTACGAGCAGTACTTC.